By sample fraction, the clone carrying this T cell receptor beta chain is medium-sized. The antigen remains unidentified. Other DNA sequences from this sample encode an identical CDR3 as well. These data are taken from a study of CD8+ T cells in alopecia areata. Overall study results and limits: Scalp samples also yield sequences from resident alphabeta T cells of normal skin. Relative to normal scalp, lesional scalp, especially alopecia totalis/universalis, showed higher clonality.

RNA, once extracted, was reverse transcribed into cDNA for use as the sequencing template. Repertoires were generated with immunoSEQ multiplex PCR, while TCRdb's copy carries only in-frame clones and drops some. The sample consists of 140,000 to 150,000 clones, 47% of them appearing once. Specimens obtained from alopecia areata patients comprised lesional scalp punch biopsies and peripheral blood. The TCR was taken from a human donor with alopecia areata. Sequenced material: CD4+ T cells sorted from blood.

CDR3 region: CASSLAITDTQYF. The CDR3 DNA reads TGTGCCAGCAGCTTAGCGATCACAGATACGCAGTATTTT. The genes are TRBV7-9 and TRBJ2-3, with D unclear. Germline V gene data show CDR1 as SEHNR and CDR2 as FQNEAQ (reference sequence). Trimming shortened V by 0 bases and J by 2 bases, and 3 bases separated the two germline ends. CDR3 length: 13 amino acids.